Below are 20 T cell receptor beta chains sequenced from a single sample in a study of blood T cell repertoires in COVID-19. Sequencing was performed with immunoSEQ multiplex PCR; in TCRdb, only in-frame clones are kept and a portion is missing. The sample contains 35,000 to 55,000 clones, roughly four fifths of which appear only once. Sample: peripheral blood. All receptors come from a man in his 60s with active COVID-19.

The V gene is TRBV15, the J gene TRBJ2-1; 7 nucleotides match TRBD1. The CDR3 contains 15 residues. Germline CDR1 reads LNHNV; CDR2 reads YYDKDF (reference sequence). Trimming took 0 bases from V and 3 from J; bases not matched to a gene: 2. The CDR3 nucleotides read TGTGCCACCAGCAGAGAAAGGGGGCTCTACAATGAGCAGTTCTTC. It yields the protein CATSRERGLYNEQFF.

The chain employs TRBV7-3 and TRBJ2-1, with TRBD2 matching 8 bases. The CDR3 covers 14 residues. The trim removed 4 bases at V and 8 bases at J, leaving 7 bases unmatched. Germline V gene data show CDR1 as SGHTA and CDR2 as FQGTGA. This CDR3 reads CASSSRSGRYEQFF. In DNA form, the CDR3 reads TGTGCCAGCAGCTCCCGAAGCGGGAGATATGAGCAGTTCTTC.

The V gene is TRBV30, the J gene TRBJ2-3; D ambiguous. This CDR3 contains 11 residues. The ends were cut back, 8 bases at V and 8 bases at J, with 14 bases in the middle. Germline V lookup: CDR1 GTSNPN, CDR2 SVGIG (reference sequence). The CDR3 DNA is TGTGCCAGCGACCATTTAGTTACGCAGTATTTT. This encodes CASDHLVTQYF.

This clone appeared once. The CDR3 region is CATSDFGGVMNTEAFF. CDR3 bases: TGTGCCACCAGTGATTTCGGCGGCGTCATGAACACTGAAGCTTTCTTT. The chain combines TRBV24-1 with TRBJ1-1; D unclear. Germline V gene data show CDR1 as KGHDR and CDR2 as SFDVKD. CDR3 length: 16 amino acids. Trimming shortened V by 1 base and J by 0 bases, and 11 bases separated the two germline ends.

This clone was seen a few times. A junction end diverges from the germline sequence, so it may reflect a read error. J is TRBJ2-1 and V is TRBV5-1; possible D gene TRBD2, 6 bases. Germline CDR1 and CDR2: SGHRS and YFSETQ. CDR3 length: 14 amino acids. The CDR3 DNA reads TGCGCCAGCAGCTTGGTGGGGGGTTACAGTGAGCAGTTCTTC. It codes for CASSLVGGYSEQFF.

V and J are TRBV4-1 and TRBJ1-1, with a weak D call TRBD1 (5 bases). This CDR3 is 14 amino acids long. V lost 2 bases to trimming and J lost 6 bases, with 13 bases between them. Germline V gene sequence: CDR1 MGHRA, CDR2 YSYEKL. The CDR3 protein is CASSQLLGGAEAFF. The CDR3, as DNA: TGCGCCAGCAGCCAACTCCTGGGGGGAGCTGAAGCTTTCTTT.

V usage is TRBV2 and J usage is TRBJ2-6, with D hard to call. Germline loops: CDR1 SNHLY, CDR2 FYNNEI. The CDR3 covers 13 residues. Trimming shortened V by 6 bases and J by 1 base, and 4 bases separated the two germline ends. The CDR3 DNA reads as TGTGCCAGCAGGACTTCTGGGGCCAACGTCCTGACTTTC. It translates to CASRTSGANVLTF.

The rearrangement uses TRBV7-2 and TRBJ2-5, with TRBD2 matching 10 bases. The germline gives CDR1 SGHTA, CDR2 FQGNSA. The CDR3 covers 17 residues. J was trimmed by 5 bases and V by 2 bases; bases with no gene match: 11. CDR3 nucleotides: TGTGCCAGCAGCTTAAGCGGGGGGGCCGGACTAAGGGAGACCCAGTACTTC. Protein: CASSLSGGAGLRETQYF.

The gene calls are TRBV27 and TRBJ1-2, with 7 bases that match TRBD1. The CDR3 is made up of 15 amino acids. With 7 bases clipped from V and 5 bases from J, the junction kept 13 bases outside the gene matches. Germline CDR1 reads MNHEY; CDR2 reads SMNVEV (reference sequence). CDR3 sequence: CASKGRGRGKYGYTF. DNA of the CDR3: TGTGCCAGCAAGGGGCGGGGCAGGGGGAAATATGGCTACACCTTC.

V and J are TRBV7-8 and TRBJ2-5, with D perhaps TRBD2 (6 bases). V was clipped by 4 bases and J by 3 bases, with 15 bases between them. Germline assignment: CDR1 SGHVS and CDR2 FQNEAQ. The CDR3 length is 15 residues. CDR3 region: CASSSSRGYEETQYF. For the CDR3, the DNA is TGTGCCAGCAGCTCTTCGCGGGGTTACGAAGAGACCCAGTACTTC.

The rearrangement uses TRBV2 and TRBJ2-5, with 7 bases matching TRBD1. V was pared by 5 bases and J by 2 bases, with 8 bases of the junction left unmatched. There are 15 residues in the CDR3. Germline loops: CDR1 SNHLY, CDR2 FYNNEI. In DNA, the CDR3 is TGTGCCAGCAGTCTAAACAGGGGTTCTCAAGAGACCCAGTACTTC. Its protein product is CASSLNRGSQETQYF.

V is TRBV6-2 or TRBV6-3 and J is TRBJ2-3; 10 bases agree with TRBD2. Germline V gives CDR1 MNHEY, CDR2 SVGEGT. CDR3 size: 16 residues. The trim removed 3 bases at V and 8 bases at J, leaving 11 bases unmatched. The CDR3: CASSYSSSGGPGTQYF. CDR3 sequence (DNA): TGTGCCAGCAGTTATAGCAGTAGCGGGGGGCCAGGTACGCAGTATTTT.

The rearrangement joins TRBV9 to TRBJ2-4, with 16 bases identical to TRBD2. This CDR3 is built from 18 residues. Germline lookup yields CDR1 SGDLS and CDR2 YYNGEE. V trimming: 2 bases; J trimming: 1 base; junction bases outside the gene matches: 3. The CDR3 spells CASSVGTSGRAAKNIQYF. The CDR3 DNA reads as TGTGCCAGCAGCGTGGGGACTAGCGGGAGGGCCGCCAAAAACATTCAGTACTTC.

V is TRBV9 and J is TRBJ1-1; D is uncertain. The V end lost 0 bases, the J end lost 8 bases, and 17 bases lay between the germline ends. The CDR3 runs to 15 residues. Germline-derived CDR1 and CDR2 are SGDLS and YYNGEE. The CDR3 reads CASSVVVQDWNEAFF. The CDR3 DNA is TGTGCCAGCAGCGTAGTCGTCCAGGACTGGAACGAAGCTTTCTTT.

V and J are TRBV5-1 and TRBJ2-1; 8 nucleotides line up with TRBD1. Germline loops: CDR1 SGHRS, CDR2 YFSETQ. V shed 0 bases, J shed 8 bases, and the junction held 4 bases outside the gene matches. The CDR3 is 14 residues long. The CDR3 here is CASSLEDRVHEQFF. CDR3 nucleotide sequence: TGCGCCAGCAGCTTGGAGGACAGGGTACATGAGCAGTTCTTC. The whole variable domain, remainder taken from reference TRBV5-1 and TRBJ2-1, is KAGVTQTPRYLIKTRGQQVTLSCSPISGHRSVSWYQQTPGQGLQFLFEYFSETQRNKGNFPGRFSGRQFSNSRSEMNVSTLELGDSALYLCASSLEDRVHEQFFGPGTRLTVL.

This rearrangement joins TRBV6-2 or TRBV6-3 to TRBJ2-1, with 7 nucleotides matching TRBD2. This CDR3 has 16 residues. V lost 2 bases and J lost 3; bases outside the gene matches: 7. Germline V CDR1 and CDR2: MNHEY, SVGEGT. The CDR3 loop is CASSYLAGVSYNEQFF. In DNA, the CDR3 is TGTGCCAGCAGTTACCTGGCGGGGGTGAGCTACAATGAGCAGTTCTTC.

The chain carries TRBV27 and TRBJ1-1; D may be TRBD1 (5 bases). CDR3 size: 14 residues. CDR1 and CDR2 (germline): MNHEY, SMNVEV (reference sequence). V lost 2 bases and J 3 bases, leaving 10 bases between the germline ends. The DNA of the CDR3 is TGTGCCAGCAGTTTAGGGGGGGACTACACTGAAGCTTTCTTT. Translated, it gives CASSLGGDYTEAFF.

This sequence joins TRBV6-4 and TRBJ2-7; the D is unclear. The CDR3 is 15 amino acids. Per germline, CDR1 MRHNA and CDR2 SNTAGT. Deletions cut 2 bases from V and 8 bases from J, with 19 bases between. CDR3 residues: CASSDGDSPWSKQYF. CDR3 nucleotide sequence: TGTGCCAGCAGTGACGGTGACTCACCCTGGTCCAAGCAGTACTTC.

DNA of the CDR3: TGTGCTAGTGGTCTGACCACCGGGACAGGGGTCCTCGGTGGCTACACCTTC. This translates into CASGLTTGTGVLGGYTF. The V call is TRBV12-5, the J call TRBJ1-2, with TRBD1 matching 10 bases. Germline loops: CDR1 LGHNT, CDR2 FRNRAP. This CDR3 spans 17 amino acids. Unmatched junction bases numbered 16, after V lost 5 bases and J lost 7 bases.

This clone was seen a few times. This chain links TRBV5-4 with TRBJ1-6, with TRBD1 matching 12 bases. Per germline, CDR1 SGHNT and CDR2 YYREEE (reference sequence). V was pared by 3 bases and J by 8 bases, with 6 bases of the junction left unmatched. This CDR3 has 16 amino acids. The DNA of the CDR3 is TGTGCCAGCAGCTCGCCCGGGACAGGGGGCGATTCACCCCTCCACTTT. Residues: CASSSPGTGGDSPLHF. Drawing the rest from reference TRBV5-4 and TRBJ1-6, the complete variable domain is ETGVTQSPTHLIKTRGQQVTLRCSSQSGHNTVSWYQQALGQGPQFIFQYYREEENGRGNFPPRFSGLQFPNYSSELNVNALELDDSALYLCASSSPGTGGDSPLHFGNGTRLTVT.